The sequence of this T cell receptor (beta chain) was determined in a study of blood T cells in healthy people across ages. Total RNA, at least 5.5 micrograms per sample, was extracted from PBMCs. It was with a sample-barcoded 5' primer and a J-beta primer mix that a second PCR of about 7 to 12 cycles was run. Each CDR3 protein gets one entry after TCRdb re-called the 5' RACE reads with MiXCR. The sample yields 1.5 million to 2 million distinct CDR3 sequences, around half seen once. The CDR3 sequence is 15 residues long. V dropped 5 bases and J dropped 0 bases, with 7 bases sitting between them. Germline CDR1 and CDR2: KGHDR and SFDVKD.

Sequencing was done on a sample of blood. The genes are TRBV24-1 and TRBJ2-6; D could derive from TRBD1 or TRBD2 (5 bases each). The source is a woman in her 40s in good health. The CDR3 DNA follows: TGTGCCACCAGTGCAGGGAGCTCTGGGGCCAACGTCCTGACTTTC. It is translated as CATSAGSSGANVLTF.